These 23 T cell receptor beta chains were all obtained from the same sample, sequenced in a study of molecular identifiers for immune sequencing clone quantification listed by TCRdb under 2018. Receptor amplification or capture employed PCR. The sample was run on a NextSeq 500. TCRdb reprocessing: public reads trimmed at Q25 with fastp, clones called with MiXCR, in-frame beta chains kept. Every CDR3 protein is listed once, alongside the most common genes and DNA of its rows. This sample lists about 510,000 distinct CDR3 sequences; about 26% were detected once. Roughly 0.79% of the sample belongs to the ten largest clones. Material for sequencing was naive CD8+ T cells from blood, with Jurkat cell RNA spiked in. Read against the paper, the sample's cell subset or site label means: FACS-sorted CD8+CD4-CCR7+CD45RA+ naive T cells. These receptors came from a human donor in good health. Some libraries in this study had Jurkat cell RNA spiked in.

This chain connects TRBV6-2 or TRBV6-3 to TRBJ2-1; D remains ambiguous. The V end was cut by 8 bases, the J end by 8 bases, with 7 bases between. The CDR3 sequence is 10 residues long. Germline loops: CDR1 MNHEY, CDR2 SVGEGT. The DNA for the CDR3 is TGTGCCAGCGGCTGGGATGAGCAGTTCTTC. It encodes CASGWDEQFF.

This clonotype occurred a few times. The chain uses TRBV4-3 and TRBJ1-2; D may be TRBD1 (5 bases). Germline V lookup: CDR1 LGHNA, CDR2 YSLEER. Trimming left V 3 bases short and J 6 bases short, with 14 bases between. The CDR3 extends over 14 amino acids. CDR3 sequence (DNA): TGCGCCAGCAGCCATCGATCAGGGCGGAATGGCTACACCTTC. It encodes CASSHRSGRNGYTF.

Worth noting for this clonotype: A much larger clonotype is one base distant, so this may be a read error. The chain carries TRBV7-2 and TRBJ2-7, with D possibly matching TRBD2 (5 bases). The DNA matches TRBJ2-1 better at its end, which makes the J call doubtful. The CDR3 covers 15 residues. Germline V gene lookup returns CDR1 SGHTA and CDR2 FQGNSA. CDR3 nucleotides: TGTGCCAGCAGCTTTCCCGAGGGCAGCTCCTACGAGCAGTTCTTC. Translated, it gives CASSFPEGSSYEQFF.

There are a few counts of this clonotype. This chain joins TRBV6-2 or TRBV6-3 and TRBJ1-5; 9 nucleotides agree with TRBD1. Trimming removed 5 bases from V and 5 bases from J; junction bases left unmatched: 7. CDR1 MNHEY and CDR2 SVGEGT come from the germline V gene. This CDR3 comprises 15 residues. In nucleotides, the CDR3 is TGTGCCAGCAGTACCTCCGGGACAGGGTATCAGCCCCAGCATTTT. Protein product: CASSTSGTGYQPQHF.

This clonotype was recorded a few times. The chain uses TRBV2 and TRBJ1-1; 8 bases align to TRBD1. In germline, CDR1 is SNHLY, CDR2 FYNNEI. J gave up 6 bases and V 3 bases, and 15 bases lay outside the gene matches. The length of the CDR3 is 17 residues. Here the CDR3 DNA reads TGTGCCAGCAGTGATATTTACCGTCAGGGGGCAGGGGCTGAAGCTTTCTTT. Its protein is CASSDIYRQGAGAEAFF.

This clonotype came up a few times. The J gene is TRBJ2-2, the V gene TRBV27; no clear D. CDR1 MNHEY and CDR2 SMNVEV come from the germline V gene (reference sequence). The CDR3 contains 18 residues. Deletions cut 7 bases from V and 1 base from J, with 22 bases between. CDR3 loop: CASTLPGTQRENTGELFF. In DNA, the CDR3 is TGTGCCAGCACCCTTCCCGGCACGCAAAGGGAGAACACCGGGGAGCTGTTTTTT.

V usage is TRBV9 and J usage is TRBJ2-7; D gene ambiguous. V was cut by 3 bases and J by 7 bases, with 14 bases left in between. The V gene's germline CDR1 is SGDLS and CDR2 YYNGEE. The CDR3 totals 13 residues. The DNA for the CDR3 is TGTGCCAGCAGCGATGGCGCTGCTAGGGAGCAGTACTTC. Translation: CASSDGAAREQYF.

J is TRBJ1-2 and V is TRBV6-5, with D possibly TRBD1 on 5 matching bases. The CDR3 is 18 residues long. V was cut by 2 bases and J by 4 bases, with 23 bases left in between. Germline CDR1 MNHEY, CDR2 SVGAGI. The CDR3 DNA reads TGTGCCAGCAGTTACGGTGGGGCGCAGGCCCCGCTAGCCTATGGCTACACCTTC. This translates into CASSYGGAQAPLAYGYTF.

This clonotype was counted many times. The chain recombines TRBV7-9 with TRBJ2-3; D gene unclear. CDR1 SEHNR and CDR2 FQNEAQ come from the germline V gene (reference sequence). The CDR3 runs to 14 residues. The V end lost 8 bases, the J end lost 2 bases, and 14 bases lay between the germline ends. CDR3 loop: CASAKDAFTDTQYF. CDR3 sequence (DNA): TGTGCCAGCGCAAAGGACGCATTCACAGATACGCAGTATTTT.

With regard to this clonotype: This clone may be a read error of a much larger clone one base away. This chain uses TRBV20-1 with TRBJ2-7; 7 nucleotides line up with TRBD2. CDR3 length: 14 amino acids. The V gene's germline CDR1 is DFQATT and CDR2 SNEGSKA (reference sequence). The CDR3 DNA follows: TGCGGTGCTAGAGATCTCAGCGGGGACTACGAGCAGTACTTC. It yields the protein CGARDLSGDYEQYF.

There are a few counts of this clonotype. J is TRBJ1-1 and V is TRBV27; D is uncertain. The CDR3 runs to 16 residues. Germline CDR1 is MNHEY and CDR2 is SMNVEV (reference sequence). Trimming took 0 bases from V and 2 from J, leaving 13 bases between them. As DNA, the CDR3 is TGTGCCAGCAGTTTATCCGGCGTCAAGTTAAACACTGAAGCTTTCTTT. The encoded protein is CASSLSGVKLNTEAFF.

Regarding this clonotype: At one of its ends the junction is not consistent with the germline gene, which may arise from a read error. J is TRBJ2-5 and V is TRBV6-2 or TRBV6-3; the D is unclear. The V gene's germline CDR1 is MNHEY and CDR2 SVGEGT. This CDR3 region has 15 residues. CDR3 nucleotides: TGTGCCAGCAGTTACTCGGCCAGACAACAAGAGCCCCAGTACTTC. Amino acid sequence: CASSYSARQQEPQYF.

This clonotype was seen many times. The V gene is TRBV5-4, the J gene TRBJ2-7, with D perhaps TRBD1 (6 bases). Trimming took off 6 bases at V and 2 bases at J, with 12 bases between the two ends. The CDR3 runs to 13 residues. The germline CDR1 and CDR2 sequences are SGHNT and YYREEE (reference sequence). The CDR3 here is CASKAGATYEQYF. The CDR3 nucleotides are TGTGCCAGCAAGGCAGGGGCTACCTACGAGCAGTACTTC.

Ten or more counts support this clonotype. The chain uses TRBV20-1 and TRBJ2-2; D not resolved. Germline V CDR1 and CDR2: DFQATT, SNEGSKA (reference sequence). V was pared by 5 bases and J by 9 bases, with 16 bases between. This CDR3 is 13 amino acids long. The CDR3 sequence: CSALRVPKWELFF. CDR3 in DNA: TGCAGTGCTCTCCGGGTCCCAAAGTGGGAGCTGTTTTTT.

The CDR3 loop reads CAISESMGLASSYEQYF. The CDR3 DNA is TGTGCCATCAGTGAGTCGATGGGGCTAGCGAGCTCCTACGAGCAGTACTTC. This chain joins TRBV10-3 and TRBJ2-7, with D possibly matching TRBD2 (6 bases). The CDR3 spans 17 residues. Trimming shortened V by 0 bases and J by 0 bases, and 15 bases separated the two germline ends. Germline V gene data show CDR1 as ENHRY and CDR2 as SYGVKD.

Note on this clonotype: A read error may be the cause here, since a much bigger clone is one base away. The chain couples TRBV5-4 to TRBJ2-5, with TRBD1 matching 8 bases. Germline CDR1 SGHNT, CDR2 YYREEE (reference sequence). After removal of 2 bases from V and 1 base from J, the junction contained 10 bases not matched to a gene. This CDR3 has 17 residues. The CDR3 spells CASSLLGQGASQETQYF. DNA for the CDR3: TGTGCCAGCAGCTTACTCGGCCAGGGGGCAAGCCAAGAGACCCAGTACTTC. The variable domain in full, with the rest retrieved from reference TRBV5-4 and TRBJ2-5, is ETGVTQSPTHLIKTRGQQVTLRCSSQSGHNTVSWYQQALGQGPQFIFQYYREEENGRGNFPPRFSGLQFPNYSSELNVNALELDDSALYLCASSLLGQGASQETQYFGPGTRLLVL.

This clonotype was seen a few times. This chain joins TRBV25-1 and TRBJ2-7, with D uncertain. CDR3 length equals 14 residues. The V gene lost 1 base and the J gene lost 7 bases, with 14 bases spanning the gap. CDR1 MGHDK and CDR2 SYGVNS come from the germline V gene. This CDR3 is CASSEWERLGEQYF. Written as DNA, the CDR3 is TGTGCCAGCAGTGAATGGGAACGGCTTGGAGAGCAGTACTTC.

The chain links TRBV11-2 to TRBJ1-2; D unresolved. Germline-derived CDR1 and CDR2 are SGHAT and FQNNGV. This CDR3 is 16 amino acids long. Trimming left V 0 bases short and J 0 bases short, with 11 bases between. The CDR3 nucleotides are TGTGCCAGCAGCTTAGAGGTTGCCCGAGCTAACTATGGCTACACCTTC. Translation gives CASSLEVARANYGYTF.

This clonotype has a handful of counts. The chain combines TRBV20-1 with TRBJ1-5; perhaps TRBD1 as D (6 bases). Per germline, CDR1 DFQATT and CDR2 SNEGSKA (reference sequence). The ends were cut back, 5 bases at V and 0 bases at J, with 11 bases in the middle. There are 14 residues in the CDR3. DNA for the CDR3: TGCAGTGCTTACGGACAGAATAGCAATCAGCCCCAGCATTTT. Protein product: CSAYGQNSNQPQHF.

The V gene is TRBV30, the J gene TRBJ2-3; D may be TRBD2 (6 bases). Trimming removed 3 bases from V and 2 bases from J, with 15 bases in between. CDR1 is GTSNPN and CDR2 is SVGIG in the germline V gene (reference sequence). The CDR3 spans 15 residues. CDR3 DNA: TGTGCCTGGAGGTTTGGTAGCGGCAACACAGATACGCAGTATTTT. Translation: CAWRFGSGNTDTQYF.

This rearrangement joins TRBV10-3 to TRBJ2-7; D is perhaps TRBD1 or TRBD2 (5 bases each). The V gene lost 5 bases and the J gene lost 7 bases, with 15 bases spanning the gap. CDR1 ENHRY and CDR2 SYGVKD come from the germline V gene. There are 13 residues in the CDR3. The CDR3 is CAISKGTTGEQYF. The CDR3 nucleotides are TGTGCCATCAGTAAGGGGACGACGGGGGAGCAGTACTTC.

This clonotype was seen many times. The V and J genes are TRBV30 and TRBJ2-2; 10 positions match TRBD1. CDR1 GTSNPN and CDR2 SVGIG come from the germline V gene (reference sequence). This CDR3 is built from 15 residues. With 3 bases clipped from V and 4 bases from J, the junction kept 5 bases outside the gene matches. This CDR3 reads CAWSIGTGVTGELFF. The CDR3 DNA reads as TGTGCCTGGAGCATAGGGACAGGGGTCACCGGGGAGCTGTTTTTT.

This chain connects TRBV6-5 to TRBJ1-2; D not certain. The CDR3 covers 13 residues. V dropped 0 bases and J dropped 6 bases, with 8 bases sitting between them. Germline assignment: CDR1 MNHEY and CDR2 SVGAGI. CDR3: CASSYSLGNGYTF. The CDR3 DNA reads TGTGCCAGCAGTTACTCGCTGGGGAATGGCTACACCTTC.